Presented here are 18 T cell receptor beta chains from one specimen sequenced in a study of blood T cell repertoires in COVID-19. Sequenced by immunoSEQ multiplex PCR; TCRdb stores in-frame clones only, minus some. Of a few hundred thousand clones listed, more than 80% are singletons. Sequencing was done on a sample of PBMCs or T cells enriched from blood (not recorded which). These receptors originate from a man younger than 40 who had recovered from COVID-19.

CDR3 amino acids: CASGLNQPQHF. CDR3 DNA: TGTGCCAGCGGCCTCAATCAGCCCCAGCATTTT. The V gene is TRBV7-9, the J gene TRBJ1-5; no definite D call. Germline loops: CDR1 SEHNR, CDR2 FQNEAQ (reference sequence). Trimming left V 8 bases short and J 3 bases short, with 5 bases between. CDR3 length equals 11 residues.

The chain links TRBV4-1 to TRBJ2-2; D call uncertain. The V end was cut by 0 bases, the J end by 3 bases, with 17 bases between. This CDR3 is 18 amino acids long. Germline V gives CDR1 MGHRA, CDR2 YSYEKL. CDR3 sequence reads: CASSQESVLELDTGELFF. The CDR3 DNA reads as TGCGCCAGCAGCCAAGAGTCAGTTTTGGAGTTGGACACCGGGGAGCTGTTTTTT.

CDR3 sequence (DNA): TGTGCCAGCAGGCGTACTAGCGGGAGAGGTACAGATACGCAGTATTTT. Amino acids: CASRRTSGRGTDTQYF. V usage is TRBV4-2 and J usage is TRBJ2-3, with 11 bases fitting TRBD2. V was clipped by 6 bases and J by 3 bases; unmatched bases: 8. Germline CDR1 and CDR2: LGHNA and YNFKEQ. The CDR3 is 16 residues long.

This chain links TRBV7-8 with TRBJ1-2, with TRBD1 identical over 8 bases. V shed 5 bases and J 3 bases; nucleotides not matched to a gene: 5. The CDR3 has 14 residues. Germline assignment: CDR1 SGHVS and CDR2 FQNEAQ. CDR3: CASSRKTGDYGYTF. Here the CDR3 DNA reads TGTGCCAGCAGCCGAAAGACAGGGGACTATGGCTACACCTTC.

The rearrangement links TRBV30 to TRBJ1-3; D is ambiguous. The germline V and J ends were trimmed by 3 bases and 5 bases, with 14 bases remaining between them. This CDR3 comprises 14 residues. The germline CDR1 and CDR2 sequences are GTSNPN and SVGIG (reference sequence). The CDR3 region is CAWSDTGPRNTIYF. The CDR3 bases are TGTGCCTGGAGCGACACCGGCCCTAGAAACACCATATATTTT.

The rearrangement uses TRBV29-1 and TRBJ2-7; 10 bases align to TRBD1. Looked up from germline, CDR1 is SQVTM and CDR2 is ANQGSEA. With V trimmed by 6 bases and J by 5 bases, 10 bases remained unmatched. The CDR3 extends over 14 amino acids. The CDR3 sequence is CSVRTGTGANEQYF. For the CDR3, the DNA is TGCAGCGTACGAACCGGGACAGGGGCCAACGAGCAGTACTTC.

This chain joins TRBV19 and TRBJ2-7, with TRBD1 as a possible D gene (6 bases). Germline V gives CDR1 LNHDA, CDR2 SQIVND (reference sequence). V dropped 5 bases and J dropped 7 bases, with 12 bases sitting between them. The CDR3 extends over 12 amino acids. CDR3 sequence reads: CASSSRGTEQYF. The CDR3 DNA is TGTGCCAGTAGTTCCAGGGGAACGGAGCAGTACTTC.

This chain joins TRBV28 and TRBJ1-1; a weak D match, TRBD1 (6 bases). CDR3 size: 15 residues. Trimming took 1 base from V and 3 from J, leaving 12 bases between them. Germline V gene sequence: CDR1 MDHEN, CDR2 SYDVKM. The CDR3 is CASSLLGGGDTEAFF. Written as DNA, the CDR3 is TGTGCCAGCAGTTTATTAGGGGGAGGGGACACTGAAGCTTTCTTT.

V usage is TRBV5-1 and J usage is TRBJ1-5; maybe TRBD1 (6 bases). CDR1 and CDR2 from the germline V gene are SGHRS and YFSETQ. The CDR3 covers 14 residues. V shed 0 bases and J shed 6 bases, with 10 bases lying between them. The CDR3 protein is CASSLEGGPQPQHF. CDR3 bases: TGCGCCAGCAGCTTGGAGGGGGGGCCTCAGCCCCAGCATTTT.

V usage is TRBV6-5 and J usage is TRBJ1-3, with D possibly matching TRBD1 (5 bases). CDR3 length equals 15 residues. The germline V gene encodes CDR1 MNHEY and CDR2 SVGAGI. Trimming shortened V by 6 bases and J by 2 bases, and 14 bases separated the two germline ends. The CDR3, as DNA: TGTGCCAGCAGGACCACTTGGGGGGCTGGAAACACCATATATTTT. Translation: CASRTTWGAGNTIYF.

J is TRBJ2-2 and V is TRBV29-1; 13 bases map to TRBD2. The CDR3 contains 16 residues. CDR1 is SQVTM, CDR2 ANQGSEA, per germline. Trimming at V came to 1 base and at J to 9 bases, leaving 8 bases not matched to a gene. The CDR3: CSVEARGTSGARELFF. The DNA of the CDR3 is TGCAGCGTTGAAGCTAGAGGGACTAGCGGGGCCCGGGAGCTGTTTTTT.

The chain combines TRBV30 with TRBJ2-3, with 10 bases lining up with TRBD2. The trim removed 0 bases at V and 4 bases at J, leaving 7 bases unmatched. CDR1 GTSNPN and CDR2 SVGIG come from the germline V gene (reference sequence). This CDR3 is 16 amino acids long. The CDR3, as DNA: TGTGCCTGGAGTGTAGATTCTAGCGGGGGATCAGATACGCAGTATTTT. Its translation is CAWSVDSSGGSDTQYF.

V usage is TRBV19 and J usage is TRBJ1-2, with D unresolved. CDR3 size: 17 residues. Germline V gene sequence: CDR1 LNHDA, CDR2 SQIVND (reference sequence). Trimming stripped 4 bases from V and 4 bases from J, with 22 bases between. The CDR3 bases are TGTGCCAGTAGTAATCTTCTGGGGAGGCCCTCTGGCTATGGCTACACCTTC. Its protein product is CASSNLLGRPSGYGYTF.

The gene calls are TRBV7-3 and TRBJ2-1, with no clear D. The germline V and J ends were trimmed by 5 bases and 2 bases, with 13 bases remaining between them. Germline-derived CDR1 and CDR2 are SGHTA and FQGTGA. This CDR3 spans 15 amino acids. In DNA form, the CDR3 reads TGTGCCAGCAGCCAAGACTCCTCCCCCTACAATGAGCAGTTCTTC. This encodes CASSQDSSPYNEQFF.

V and J are TRBV28 and TRBJ2-1; 7 bases are a match to TRBD1. The CDR3 runs to 11 residues. V shed 5 bases, J shed 14 bases, and the junction held 6 bases outside the gene matches. The germline V gene has CDR1 MDHEN and CDR2 SYDVKM. In nucleotides, the CDR3 is TGTGCCAGCAGTCGGGACAGAAGAAAGTTCTTC. Its protein product is CASSRDRRKFF.

The chain uses TRBV27 and TRBJ2-1; 7 bases agree with TRBD2. The CDR3 runs 14 residues. In germline, CDR1 is MNHEY, CDR2 SMNVEV (reference sequence). The V and J ends lost 2 bases and 3 bases, in that order; junction bases with no gene match: 1. CDR3 in DNA: TGTGCCAGCAGTTTAGGCGGGAGCTACAATGAGCAGTTCTTC. Its protein is CASSLGGSYNEQFF.

V is TRBV7-9 and J is TRBJ2-5, with 12 positions matching TRBD2. Germline lookup yields CDR1 SEHNR and CDR2 FQNEAQ (reference sequence). Unmatched junction bases numbered 1, after V lost 2 bases and J lost 3 bases. This CDR3 region has 15 residues. In DNA, the CDR3 is TGTGCCAGCAGCTTAAGGACTAGCGGGAAAGAGACCCAGTACTTC. Its translation is CASSLRTSGKETQYF.

This clone occurred a few times. The chain joins TRBV5-1 to TRBJ2-6, with D possibly matching TRBD1 (6 bases). Between the trimmed V and J ends, which lost 6 bases and 1 base, there was a span of 17 bases. Germline CDR1 and CDR2: SGHRS and YFSETQ. The CDR3 has 17 amino acids. The CDR3 coding sequence is TGCGCCAGCACCGAGGGGGTTATCCCTTCTGGGGCCAACGTCCTGACTTTC. It encodes CASTEGVIPSGANVLTF.